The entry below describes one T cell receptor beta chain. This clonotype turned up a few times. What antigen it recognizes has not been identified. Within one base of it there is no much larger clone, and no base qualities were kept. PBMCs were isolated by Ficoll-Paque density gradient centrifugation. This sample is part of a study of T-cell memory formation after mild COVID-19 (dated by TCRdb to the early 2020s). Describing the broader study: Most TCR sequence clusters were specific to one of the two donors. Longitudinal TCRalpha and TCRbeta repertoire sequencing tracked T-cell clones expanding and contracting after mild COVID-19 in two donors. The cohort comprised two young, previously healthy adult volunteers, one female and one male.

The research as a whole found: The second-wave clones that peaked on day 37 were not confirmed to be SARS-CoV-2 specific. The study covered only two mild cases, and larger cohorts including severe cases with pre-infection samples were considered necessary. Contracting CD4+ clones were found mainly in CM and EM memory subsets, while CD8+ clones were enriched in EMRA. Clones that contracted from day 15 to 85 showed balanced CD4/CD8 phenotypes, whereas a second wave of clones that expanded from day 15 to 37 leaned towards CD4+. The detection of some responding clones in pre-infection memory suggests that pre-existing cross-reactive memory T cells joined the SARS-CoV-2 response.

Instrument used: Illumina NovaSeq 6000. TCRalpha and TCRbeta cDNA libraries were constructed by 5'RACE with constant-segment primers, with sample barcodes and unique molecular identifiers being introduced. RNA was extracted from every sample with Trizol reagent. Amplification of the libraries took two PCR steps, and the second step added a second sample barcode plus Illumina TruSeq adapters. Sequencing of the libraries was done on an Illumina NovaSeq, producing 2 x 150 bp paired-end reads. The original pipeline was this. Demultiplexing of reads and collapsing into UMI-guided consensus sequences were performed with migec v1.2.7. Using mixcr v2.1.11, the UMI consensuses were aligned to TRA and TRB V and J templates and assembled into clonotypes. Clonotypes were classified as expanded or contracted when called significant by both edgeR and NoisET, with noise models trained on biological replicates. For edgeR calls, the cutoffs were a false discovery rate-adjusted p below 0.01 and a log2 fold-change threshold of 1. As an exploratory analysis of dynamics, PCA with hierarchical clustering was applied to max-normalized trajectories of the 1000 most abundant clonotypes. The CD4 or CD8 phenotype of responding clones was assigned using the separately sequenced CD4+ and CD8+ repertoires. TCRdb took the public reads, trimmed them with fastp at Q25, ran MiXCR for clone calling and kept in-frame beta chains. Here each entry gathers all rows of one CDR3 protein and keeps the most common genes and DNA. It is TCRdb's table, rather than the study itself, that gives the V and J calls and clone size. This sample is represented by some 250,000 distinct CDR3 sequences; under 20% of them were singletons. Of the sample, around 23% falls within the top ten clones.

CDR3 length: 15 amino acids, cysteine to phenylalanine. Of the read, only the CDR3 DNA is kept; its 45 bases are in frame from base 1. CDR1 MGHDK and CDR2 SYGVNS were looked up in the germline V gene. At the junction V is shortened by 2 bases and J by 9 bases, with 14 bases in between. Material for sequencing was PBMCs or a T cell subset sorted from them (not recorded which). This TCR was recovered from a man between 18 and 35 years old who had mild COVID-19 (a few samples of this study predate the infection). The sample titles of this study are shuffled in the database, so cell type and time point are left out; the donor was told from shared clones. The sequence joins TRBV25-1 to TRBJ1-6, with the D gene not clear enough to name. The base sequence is TGTGCCAGCAGTGAAGGGGAGATGGTTAGTTCACCCCTCCACTTT. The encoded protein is CASSEGEMVSSPLHF. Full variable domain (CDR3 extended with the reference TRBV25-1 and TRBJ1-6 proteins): EADIYQTPRYLVIGTGKKITLECSQTMGHDKMYWYQQDPGMELHLIHYSYGVNSTEKGDLSSESTVSRIRTEHFPLTLESARPSHTSQYLCASSEGEMVSSPLHFGNGTRLTVT.